These 28 T cell receptor beta chains were all obtained from the same sample, sequenced in a study of blood T cell repertoires in COVID-19. Repertoires were generated with immunoSEQ multiplex PCR, while TCRdb's copy carries only in-frame clones and drops some. The sample holds about 220,000 clones, roughly 87% seen once. The specimen sequenced was peripheral blood. Receptor source: a man aged 35-49 years with active or convalescent COVID-19.

This clone was seen once. One end of the junction does not line up with germline, which may come from a read error. The gene calls are TRBV11-2 and TRBJ2-7; D call uncertain. Germline CDR1 and CDR2: SGHAT and FQNNGV. CDR3 length: 11 amino acids. For the CDR3, the DNA is TGTGCCAGCAGCTTAGATCGGAGACCATCCTTC. Protein product: CASSLDRRPSF.

This clone occurred a few times. The chain carries TRBV5-1 and TRBJ1-1; no reliable D call. The germline gives CDR1 SGHRS, CDR2 YFSETQ. The CDR3 runs to 14 residues. V was pared by 0 bases and J by 0 bases, with 6 bases between. The CDR3 DNA is TGCGCCAGCAGCTTGGCCAGGTTGAACACTGAAGCTTTCTTT. Translation gives CASSLARLNTEAFF.

This chain uses TRBV28 with TRBJ1-5; TRBD1 might be the D (5 bases). V was cut by 7 bases and J by 2 bases, with 15 bases left in between. The CDR3 extends over 15 amino acids. Germline CDR1 MDHEN, CDR2 SYDVKM. DNA of the CDR3: TGTGCCAGCACCCTGGGGGGTGCGGGCAATCAGCCCCAGCATTTT. This translates into CASTLGGAGNQPQHF.

V is TRBV5-1 and J is TRBJ2-3, with TRBD2 identical over 9 bases. CDR1 is SGHRS, CDR2 YFSETQ, per germline. The CDR3 covers 16 residues. V was clipped by 0 bases and J by 2 bases; unmatched bases: 4. The CDR3 DNA reads TGCGCCAGCAGCTTGGTTAGCGGGGGCCACACAGATACGCAGTATTTT. This translates into CASSLVSGGHTDTQYF.

The J gene is TRBJ1-1, the V gene TRBV7-9; the D gene is possibly TRBD1 (6 bases). The V end was cut by 4 bases, the J end by 1 base, with 13 bases between. The CDR3 covers 15 residues. CDR1 is SEHNR and CDR2 is FQNEAQ in the germline V gene (reference sequence). The CDR3 region has the DNA TGTGCCAGCAGCTCAGGGGCAGGGAGGAACACTGAAGCTTTCTTT. This translates into CASSSGAGRNTEAFF.

In its sample, this clone was seen once. The chain joins TRBV9 to TRBJ2-1; D remains ambiguous. The CDR3 spans 16 residues. The germline V gene has CDR1 SGDLS and CDR2 YYNGEE. Trimming stripped 2 bases from V and 0 bases from J, with 12 bases between. The CDR3 loop is CASSVGGTDSYNEQFF. In nucleotides, the CDR3 is TGTGCCAGCAGCGTTGGCGGAACTGACTCCTACAATGAGCAGTTCTTC.

This clone was counted a single time. The CDR3, as DNA: TGTGCCACCAGTGATTTGGGGGTTGACAGGGGCGGTAACACTGAAGCTTTCTTT. As protein: CATSDLGVDRGGNTEAFF. The rearrangement links TRBV24-1 to TRBJ1-1, with TRBD1 matching over 8 bases. J was trimmed by 2 bases and V by 0 bases; bases with no gene match: 10. From germline, CDR1 is KGHDR and CDR2 SFDVKD. CDR3 length equals 18 residues.

The gene calls are TRBV5-1 and TRBJ1-5; no definite D call. Trimming pared 5 bases from V and 5 bases from J, leaving 11 bases between. This CDR3 spans 13 amino acids. Germline CDR1 is SGHRS and CDR2 is YFSETQ. The DNA of the CDR3 is TGCGCCAGCAGACAGCTTCCTGATCAGCCCCAGCATTTT. Protein: CASRQLPDQPQHF.

The genes are TRBV5-1 and TRBJ2-3, with TRBD2 as a possible D gene (6 bases). The CDR3 is 11 amino acids. Between the trimmed V and J ends, which lost 4 bases and 14 bases, there was a span of 14 bases. Germline CDR1 and CDR2: SGHRS and YFSETQ. Here the CDR3 DNA reads TGCGCCAGCAGCCCGGACTATAACCTGTATTTT. The encoded protein is CASSPDYNLYF.

This chain joins TRBV19 and TRBJ2-1, with D perhaps matching TRBD2 (6 bases). The CDR3 loop spans 15 amino acids. CDR1 LNHDA and CDR2 SQIVND come from the germline V gene (reference sequence). V was clipped by 9 bases and J by 0 bases, with 15 bases between them. The CDR3 bases are TGTGCCAGCCGATCGGGGGATATCTCCTACAATGAGCAGTTCTTC. Translation gives CASRSGDISYNEQFF.

V usage is TRBV28 and J usage is TRBJ2-7; D is uncertain. From germline, CDR1 is MDHEN and CDR2 SYDVKM. V was shortened by 3 bases and J by 2 bases, with 8 bases between the two germline ends. The CDR3 length is 13 residues. For the CDR3, the DNA is TGTGCCAGCAGTTTTTCGTCAGCCTACGAGCAGTACTTC. This codes for CASSFSSAYEQYF.

CDR3: CASSLGEAGRSYNEQFF. CDR3 nucleotides: TGTGCCAGCAGCTTAGGCGAAGCGGGACGCTCCTACAATGAGCAGTTCTTC. V is TRBV7-9 and J is TRBJ2-1; TRBD2 matches at 7 bases. Per germline, CDR1 SEHNR and CDR2 FQNEAQ (reference sequence). The CDR3 spans 17 residues. The V and J ends lost 1 base and 0 bases, in that order; junction bases with no gene match: 6.

J is TRBJ1-2 and V is TRBV7-9, with D unclear. The germline V gene encodes CDR1 SEHNR and CDR2 FQNEAQ (reference sequence). There are 12 residues in the CDR3. The ends were cut back, 5 bases at V and 2 bases at J, with 6 bases in the middle. The CDR3 reads CASSAKNYGYTF. The CDR3 nucleotides read TGTGCCAGCAGCGCGAAAAACTATGGCTACACCTTC.

This chain links TRBV5-1 with TRBJ2-7; 7 positions match TRBD2. This CDR3 is 15 amino acids long. V trimming: 4 bases; J trimming: 5 bases; junction bases outside the gene matches: 12. Germline V gene lookup returns CDR1 SGHRS and CDR2 YFSETQ. CDR3 DNA sequence: TGCGCCAGCAGCCCCTCTAGCGGCCCCATGGACGAGCAGTACTTC. Encoded protein: CASSPSSGPMDEQYF.

The chain has TRBV5-5 and TRBJ1-2, with TRBD1 identical over 9 bases. The J segment lost 7 bases and the V segment lost 3 bases, leaving 13 bases of the junction unmatched. Per the germline V gene, CDR1 is SGHKS and CDR2 is YYEKEE (reference sequence). The CDR3 totals 16 residues. As DNA, the CDR3 is TGTGCCAGCAGCTGGACCCCCGGGACAGGGAATCGTGGCTACACCTTC. Translated, it gives CASSWTPGTGNRGYTF.

The chain recombines TRBV7-9 with TRBJ2-7; 8 nucleotides agree with TRBD1. This CDR3 has 15 amino acids. The V gene's germline CDR1 is SEHNR and CDR2 FQNEAQ (reference sequence). With V trimmed by 1 base and J by 6 bases, 8 bases remained unmatched. This CDR3 is CASSLDTTGACEQYF. CDR3 in DNA: TGTGCCAGCAGCTTAGATACGACAGGGGCCTGCGAGCAGTACTTC.

The chain joins TRBV19 to TRBJ2-1; 11 bases fit TRBD2. Trimming at V came to 1 base and at J to 4 bases, leaving 3 bases not matched to a gene. Germline values: CDR1 LNHDA, CDR2 SQIVND (reference sequence). CDR3 length: 16 residues. The CDR3 DNA is TGTGCCAGTAGTATAGCTCCTAGCGGGGGGTACAATGAGCAGTTCTTC. Encoded protein: CASSIAPSGGYNEQFF.

In its sample, this clone was seen a few times. The V and J genes are TRBV5-3 and TRBJ2-7, with 8 bases fitting TRBD2. Being an ORF, TRBV5-3 has a function that is uncertain. This CDR3 is built from 16 residues. The trim removed 0 bases at V and 2 bases at J, leaving 7 bases unmatched. Here the CDR3 reads CARSLAATSVTYEQYF. CDR3 sequence (DNA): TGTGCCAGAAGCTTGGCAGCGACTAGCGTTACCTACGAGCAGTACTTC.

This chain joins TRBV6-4 and TRBJ1-1; perhaps TRBD1 as D (5 bases). The CDR3 runs 13 residues. Deletions cut 6 bases from V and 4 bases from J, with 12 bases between. The germline V gene encodes CDR1 MRHNA and CDR2 SNTAGT. This chain's CDR3 is CASSGSRGTEAFF. The CDR3, as DNA: TGTGCCAGCAGCGGGAGTAGGGGCACTGAAGCTTTCTTT.

This clone was seen once. This sequence joins TRBV5-6 and TRBJ2-2; 10 bases agree with TRBD1. Germline V lookup: CDR1 SGHDT, CDR2 YYEEEE. Germline trimming cut 4 bases from V and 9 bases from J; bases unmatched to any gene: 12. This CDR3 has 16 amino acids. The CDR3 region has the DNA TGTGCCAGCAGCCTACCACCGGGACAGGGGCTCCGGGAGCTGTTTTTT. It encodes CASSLPPGQGLRELFF. The whole variable domain, remainder taken from reference TRBV5-6 and TRBJ2-2, is DAGVTQSPTHLIKTRGQQVTLRCSPKSGHDTVSWYQQALGQGPQFIFQYYEEEERQRGNFPDRFSGHQFPNYSSELNVNALLLGDSALYLCASSLPPGQGLRELFFGEGSRLTVL.

The CDR3 DNA sequence: TGTGCCAGCAGCCTTGAACTAGCGATCCACGAGCAGTACTTC. Translation gives CASSLELAIHEQYF. The chain couples TRBV5-8 to TRBJ2-7; 7 nucleotides align to TRBD2. Trimming cost V 4 bases and J 5 bases; bases outside gene matches: 9. Germline V lookup: CDR1 SGHTS, CDR2 YDEGEE. This CDR3 contains 14 residues.

The genes are TRBV7-9 and TRBJ1-1; no firm D call. CDR3 length: 15 residues. V was pared by 5 bases and J by 1 base, with 14 bases between. Germline-derived CDR1 and CDR2 are SEHNR and FQNEAQ (reference sequence). The CDR3 loop reads CASSPRRDSNTEAFF. CDR3 DNA: TGTGCCAGCAGCCCTCGACGGGATTCGAACACTGAAGCTTTCTTT. The entire variable domain, with the rest obtained from reference TRBV7-9 and TRBJ1-1, is as follows: DTGVSQNPRHKITKRGQNVTFRCDPISEHNRLYWYRQTLGQGPEFLTYFQNEAQLEKSRLLSDRFSAERPKGSFSTLEIQRTEQGDSAMYLCASSPRRDSNTEAFFGQGTRLTVV.

This clone appeared once. V usage is TRBV28 and J usage is TRBJ1-3; 7 bases fit TRBD1. In germline, CDR1 is MDHEN, CDR2 SYDVKM. V trimming: 11 bases; J trimming: 0 bases; junction bases outside the gene matches: 7. This CDR3 comprises 14 residues. The CDR3 DNA is TGTGCCGCAGAACAGGGGATCTCTGGAAACACCATATATTTT. Translation: CAAEQGISGNTIYF.

V usage is TRBV27 and J usage is TRBJ2-5, with a weak D call TRBD1 (6 bases). The CDR3 has 13 residues. Trimming took off 3 bases at V and 4 bases at J, with 9 bases between the two ends. Germline values: CDR1 MNHEY, CDR2 SMNVEV (reference sequence). In DNA form, the CDR3 reads TGTGCCAGCAGTTTCAGGGGTCTAGAGACCCAGTACTTC. Translating it yields CASSFRGLETQYF.

The chain carries TRBV19 and TRBJ1-1; TRBD1 might be the D (5 bases). The germline CDR1 and CDR2 sequences are LNHDA and SQIVND (reference sequence). V was cut by 5 bases and J by 0 bases, with 13 bases left in between. This CDR3 spans 15 amino acids. The CDR3 DNA reads as TGTGCCAGTAGTGGGCGGACAAACCTGAACACTGAAGCTTTCTTT. This encodes CASSGRTNLNTEAFF.

The chain uses TRBV5-1 and TRBJ1-3, with 8 bases lining up with TRBD1. J was trimmed by 0 bases and V by 2 bases; bases with no gene match: 7. The CDR3 runs 17 residues. CDR1 and CDR2 from the germline V gene are SGHRS and YFSETQ. The CDR3 loop is CASSLQTGASSGNTIYF. CDR3 nucleotide sequence: TGCGCCAGCAGCTTACAGACAGGGGCGTCCTCTGGAAACACCATATATTTT. The full variable domain, completed using reference TRBV5-1 and TRBJ1-3, is KAGVTQTPRYLIKTRGQQVTLSCSPISGHRSVSWYQQTPGQGLQFLFEYFSETQRNKGNFPGRFSGRQFSNSRSEMNVSTLELGDSALYLCASSLQTGASSGNTIYFGEGSWLTVV.

This clone appeared once. The rearrangement joins TRBV5-1 to TRBJ1-1; 7 bases are a match to TRBD1. Unmatched junction bases numbered 7, after V lost 4 bases and J lost 4 bases. The germline gives CDR1 SGHRS, CDR2 YFSETQ. The CDR3 consists of 14 residues. CDR3 residues: CASSLGTVGTEAFF. For the CDR3, the DNA is TGCGCCAGCAGCCTAGGGACAGTTGGCACTGAAGCTTTCTTT.

The rearrangement joins TRBV27 to TRBJ2-3, with D uncertain. The CDR3 is 15 residues long. CDR1 MNHEY and CDR2 SMNVEV come from the germline V gene (reference sequence). Between the trimmed V and J ends, which lost 1 base and 4 bases, there was a span of 12 bases. CDR3: CASSLFGGRADTQYF. For the CDR3, the DNA is TGTGCCAGCAGTTTATTTGGTGGTCGGGCAGATACGCAGTATTTT.